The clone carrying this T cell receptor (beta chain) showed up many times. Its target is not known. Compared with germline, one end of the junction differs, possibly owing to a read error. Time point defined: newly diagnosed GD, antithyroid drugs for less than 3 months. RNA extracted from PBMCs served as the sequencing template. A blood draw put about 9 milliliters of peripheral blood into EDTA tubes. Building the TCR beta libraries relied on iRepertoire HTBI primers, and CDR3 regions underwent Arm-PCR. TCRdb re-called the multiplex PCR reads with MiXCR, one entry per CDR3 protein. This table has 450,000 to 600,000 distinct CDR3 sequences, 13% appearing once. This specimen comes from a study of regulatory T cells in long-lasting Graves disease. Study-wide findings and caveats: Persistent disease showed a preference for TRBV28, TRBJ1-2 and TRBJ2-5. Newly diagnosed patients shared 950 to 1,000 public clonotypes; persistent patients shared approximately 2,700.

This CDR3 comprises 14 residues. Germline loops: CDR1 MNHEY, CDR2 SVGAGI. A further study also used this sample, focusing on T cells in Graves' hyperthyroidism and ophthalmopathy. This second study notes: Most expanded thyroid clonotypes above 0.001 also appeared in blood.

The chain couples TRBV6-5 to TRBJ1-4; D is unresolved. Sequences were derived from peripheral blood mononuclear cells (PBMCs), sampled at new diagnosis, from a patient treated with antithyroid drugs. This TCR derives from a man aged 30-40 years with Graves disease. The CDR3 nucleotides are TGTACCAGCAGTTCCCGGGTTATTAGCGAAAAACTGTTTTTT. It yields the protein CTSSSRVISEKLFF.